This T cell receptor (beta chain) was retrieved from a study of blood T cell repertoires in COVID-19. As for the study in general: Researchers got acute and convalescent COVID-19 samples from the United States, Italy and Spain. PBMCs, B-cell-depleted T cells, or T cells provided the cDNA or gDNA that made up the material.

TCRdb keeps only in-frame clones here, not all; method: immunoSEQ multiplex PCR. The table has 20,000 to 25,000 clones, 80% to 85% seen once. The origin of this receptor is an older man with active or convalescent COVID-19. The sample consisted of peripheral blood.

CDR3 amino acids: CASSQDSTGSSGYTF. The CDR3 nucleotides read TGCGCCAGCAGCCAAGATTCAACAGGGTCTAGTGGCTACACCTTC. This chain joins TRBV4-1 and TRBJ1-2; D perhaps matches TRBD1 (6 bases). Trimming stripped 0 bases from V and 7 bases from J, with 15 bases between. This CDR3 comprises 15 residues. CDR1 and CDR2 from the germline V gene are MGHRA and YSYEKL.